This T cell receptor beta chain originates from a study of T cell responses to AZD1222 COVID-19 vaccine. Study findings and constraints: Reportedly, close to half of spike-specific TCRs are directed against unmutated variant regions. AZD1222 recipients seropositive at baseline numbered only six. Among vaccine-associated CD4 TCRs, coverage spanned spike, with dominance at 160-218 and 743-854.

CDR3 length: 17 residues. From germline, CDR1 is KGHDR and CDR2 SFDVKD. The ends were cut back, 4 bases at V and 0 bases at J, with 15 bases in the middle. The data were produced by immunoSEQ multiplex PCR, yet TCRdb's version contains in-frame clones alone and is incomplete. Of approximately 80,000 clones listed, 85% to 90% are singletons. This clone appeared a single time. Its antigen is as yet unknown. The chain links TRBV24-1 to TRBJ2-4; either TRBD1 or TRBD2 may fit D (5 bases each). This specimen consisted of peripheral blood, obtained on day 0 of AZD1222 vaccination. The sequence derives from an adult in good health. CDR3 region: CATSDSRDGLAKNIQYF. CDR3 coding DNA: TGTGCCACCAGTGACTCCCGGGACGGTCTAGCCAAAAACATTCAGTACTTC.